The rows below give T cell receptor beta chains drawn from one sample of a study of cytotoxic CD8 clonotypes in ibrutinib-treated CLL. Generated by immunoSEQ multiplex PCR, the TCRdb table keeps only in-frame clones and is missing some. This repertoire shows approximately 100,000 clones, approximately 82% found once; its top ten account for 32%. The sample here was PBMCs, taken after 12 months of ibrutinib treatment. The receptors stem from a human donor with chronic lymphocytic leukemia. Each CDR3 is given with its conserved first and last residue. The order of the fields is J gene, clone size, V gene, D gene, CDR3 DNA, CDR3 protein. A D gene is named only where the DNA matches it firmly. Not all rows give a size; the values are once, few, many and, for expanded clones, a class.

TRBJ2-7 | NA | TRBV7-7 | NA | TGTGCTAGCAGCTTCCCGGGCAGGGAGCAGTACTTC | CASSFPGREQYF
TRBJ1-1 | few | TRBV6-1 | NA | TGTGCCAGCACCCTGACAGGAAGTAACACTGAAGCTTTCTTT | CASTLTGSNTEAFF
TRBJ2-7 | NA | TRBV30 | NA | TGTGCCTTCTCAGGATACTCCTACGAGCAGTACTTC | CAFSGYSYEQYF
TRBJ2-2 | NA | TRBV11-1 | NA | TGTGCCAGCAGCTTGACAGACAACACCGGGGAGCTGTTTTTT | CASSLTDNTGELFF
TRBJ2-5 | NA | TRBV11-3 | NA | TGTGCCAGCAGTGATGGAAGGGAGGAGACCCAGTACTTC | CASSDGREETQYF
TRBJ2-2 | once | TRBV7-7 | NA | TGTGCCAGCAGCTCGCTTTCTACCGGGGAGCTGTTTTTT | CASSSLSTGELFF
TRBJ1-2 | NA | TRBV25-1 | NA | TGTGCCAGCAGTGCACTTGAAAGGGGTGATGGCTACACCTTC | CASSALERGDGYTF
TRBJ2-1 | NA | TRBV19 | TRBD2 | TGTGCCACCCAAGCGGGGACTAACTACAATGAGCAGTTCTTC | CATQAGTNYNEQFF
TRBJ1-2 | NA | TRBV5-4 | NA | TGTGCCAGCAGCTTGGGACGGCGGGACCACTATGGCTACACCTTC | CASSLGRRDHYGYTF
TRBJ2-2 | NA | TRBV6-5 | TRBD1 | TGTGCCAGCAAAAGGGACAGCCTTAACACCGGGGAGCTGTTTTTT | CASKRDSLNTGELFF
TRBJ1-6 | NA | TRBV19 | TRBD1 | TGTGCCAGTAGTATAGCAGGGGGCCGTTCACCCCTCCACTTT | CASSIAGGRSPLHF
TRBJ2-7 | NA | TRBV5-6 | NA | TGTGCCAGCAGCTTGAGCAGGCTATACGAGCAGTACTTC | CASSLSRLYEQYF
TRBJ2-3 | NA | TRBV7-3 | TRBD2 | TGTGCCAGCAGCTGGGGACTAGGTGAGGATACGCAGTATTTT | CASSWGLGEDTQYF
TRBJ2-7 | NA | TRBV7-6 | NA | TGTGCCAGCAGCTTAAGATCTAGGGCGGGGTCGGGGGAGCAGTACTTC | CASSLRSRAGSGEQYF
TRBJ1-1 | NA | TRBV6-5 | NA | TGTGCCAGCAGTTACAGAAGGGATACTGAAGCTTTCTTT | CASSYRRDTEAFF
TRBJ2-5 | few | TRBV2 | NA | TGTGCCAGCATCTACCGGGAGACCCAGTACTTC | CASIYRETQYF
TRBJ1-4 | NA | TRBV4-1 | TRBD1 | TGCGCCAGCAGCAAAACAGGGGGAAATGAAAAACTGTTTTTT | CASSKTGGNEKLFF
TRBJ2-7 | once | TRBV7-2 | NA | TGTGCCAGCAGCCCGCACTTGGGCTACGAGCAGTACTTC | CASSPHLGYEQYF
TRBJ2-2 | NA | TRBV5-4 | NA | TGTGCCAGCAGCTTCCAACTTGGCGGGGAGCTGTTTTTT | CASSFQLGGELFF
TRBJ2-7 | few | TRBV7-2 | NA | TGTGCCAGCAGCTTAGGGACGCCTCCCTACGAGCAGTACTTC | CASSLGTPPYEQYF
TRBJ1-5 | NA | TRBV4-2 | TRBD1 | TGTGCCAGCAGCCAAGTATTTTCGACAGGGGGTCAGGGCAATCAGCCCCAGCATTTT | CASSQVFSTGGQGNQPQHF
TRBJ2-1 | NA | TRBV5-5 | TRBD2 | TGTGCCAGCACCCCGCTACTAGCGGACAATGAGCAGTTCTTC | CASTPLLADNEQFF
TRBJ1-3 | NA | TRBV5-1 | NA | TGCGCCAGCAGCCCGGGGACACGGAGCTCTGGAAACACCATATATTTT | CASSPGTRSSGNTIYF
TRBJ2-2 | NA | TRBV29-1 | TRBD2 | TGCAGCGTTACCGGGACTAAGAACACCGGGGAGCTGTTTTTT | CSVTGTKNTGELFF
TRBJ2-7 | NA | TRBV6-5 | TRBD1 | TGTGCCAGCAGTTCCCCAGGGGGAACTAGCTCCTACGAGCAGTACTTC | CASSSPGGTSSYEQYF
TRBJ1-1 | many | TRBV28 | NA | TGTGCCAGCAGTCTCCGGGGCGCGGGGAACACTGAAGCTTTCTTT | CASSLRGAGNTEAFF
TRBJ2-2 | once | TRBV7-9 | NA | TGTGCCAGCAGCCCGAGCACCGGGGAGCTGTTTTTT | CASSPSTGELFF
TRBJ2-5 | once | TRBV5-1 | TRBD1 | TGCGCCAGCAGCGGAACTACAGGGGGCCAAGAGACCCAGTACTTC | CASSGTTGGQETQYF
TRBJ1-4 | NA | TRBV5-6 | TRBD1 | TGTGCCAGCAGCGCTGACAGGGGGCCTGCAACTAATGAAAAACTGTTTTTT | CASSADRGPATNEKLFF
TRBJ2-7 | many | TRBV19 | NA | TGTGCCAGTAGTTTCTTGGGGGGGGCCTCCTACGAGCAGTACTTC | CASSFLGGASYEQYF
TRBJ1-1 | NA | TRBV19 | NA | TGTGCCAGTAGTAGCCAGGAGAGAGTGATTAATGAAGCTTTCTTT | CASSSQERVINEAFF
TRBJ1-6 | NA | TRBV7-2 | NA | TGTGCCAGCAGGGGGGAGGGTCTTTCACCCCTCCACTTT | CASRGEGLSPLHF
TRBJ2-1 | NA | TRBV30 | NA | TGTGCCTGGAGGACAATCGTACATGAGCAGTTCTTC | CAWRTIVHEQFF
TRBJ2-2 | many | TRBV7-2 | NA | TGTGCCAGCAGCCAACGGATAGGTACCGGGGAGCTGTTTTTT | CASSQRIGTGELFF
TRBJ1-6 | NA | TRBV27 | NA | TGTGCCAGCAGTTTATACCCCAGGGACTACGCAAACGGGTCACCCCTCCACTTT | CASSLYPRDYANGSPLHF
TRBJ2-2 | NA | TRBV14 | NA | TGTGCCAGCAGCCTCTGGGGGGGGCTAACCGGGGAGCTGTTTTTT | CASSLWGGLTGELFF
TRBJ2-5 | few | TRBV18 | NA | TGTGCCAGCTCACCAACAGTGCAGGCAGTTGGGACCCAGTACTTC | CASSPTVQAVGTQYF
TRBJ1-2 | NA | TRBV28 | NA | TGTGCCAGCAGTTTAATTGTATTTCAGGGCTTGGGTGGCTACACCTTC | CASSLIVFQGLGGYTF
TRBJ2-7 | NA | TRBV19 | NA | TGTGCCAGTAGATCGGGGGACCCTATGGTGCAGCAGTACTTC | CASRSGDPMVQQYF
TRBJ2-7 | NA | TRBV12-5 | NA | TGTGCTAGTGGCTTGGGGGGCTCGAGGGGCGAGCAGTACTTC | CASGLGGSRGEQYF
TRBJ2-3 | NA | TRBV29-1 | TRBD2 | TGCAGCGTTGAAGATCGGCTAGCGGGGGGCACAGATACGCAGTATTTT | CSVEDRLAGGTDTQYF
TRBJ2-7 | NA | TRBV30 | TRBD2 | TGTGCCTGGAGTGACGGACTAGCGGGATACGAGCAGTACTTC | CAWSDGLAGYEQYF
TRBJ1-2 | NA | TRBV9 | TRBD1 | TGTGCCAGCAGCGTAAGAGAACAGGGGCTTGTTGGCTACACCTTC | CASSVREQGLVGYTF
TRBJ1-1 | few | TRBV27 | NA | TGTGCCAGCAGTTTCCCACCGGCAGGGGACACTGAAGCTTTCTTT | CASSFPPAGDTEAFF
TRBJ1-5 | NA | TRBV7-8 | NA | TGTGCCAGCAGCTTAGGGAGTCAGCCCCAGCATTTT | CASSLGSQPQHF
TRBJ2-7 | NA | TRBV2 | NA | TGTGCCAGCAGTGAAGGGGGTGTCCTGTCCTACGAGCAGTACTTC | CASSEGGVLSYEQYF
TRBJ2-3 | NA | TRBV2 | NA | TGTGCCAGCAGTGGAGATACGCAGTATTTT | CASSGDTQYF
TRBJ2-5 | NA | TRBV5-1 | NA | TGCGCCAGCAGCTTGGCCGCAGGGGATGGGGAGACCCAGTACTTC | CASSLAAGDGETQYF
TRBJ2-2 | NA | TRBV5-5 | NA | TGTGCCAGCAGCCAACAGTGGACTACCGGGGAGCTGTTTTTT | CASSQQWTTGELFF
TRBJ2-7 | NA | TRBV6-6 | NA | TGTGCCAGCACCCCAGGTGGGAACGACGAGCAGTACTTC | CASTPGGNDEQYF
TRBJ2-5 | NA | TRBV5-1 | TRBD1 | TGCGCCAGCAGCCGGGACAGGCACCAAGAGACCCAGTACTTC | CASSRDRHQETQYF
TRBJ1-3 | NA | TRBV5-1 | TRBD1 | TGCGCCAGCAGCTTGGCCTCAGGGGGCTCTGGAAACACCATATATTTT | CASSLASGGSGNTIYF
TRBJ2-7 | NA | TRBV10-3 | TRBD1 | TGTGCCGCCGATCCGGGACAGAGAACCTACGAGCAGTACTTC | CAADPGQRTYEQYF
TRBJ2-5 | NA | TRBV10-3 | TRBD2 | TGTGCCATCAGCGGGGGACTAGGTGAAGAGACCCAGTACTTC | CAISGGLGEETQYF
TRBJ2-1 | NA | TRBV9 | TRBD2 | TGTGCCAGCAGCGCCACTAGCGGGGGGGCATGGAATGAGCAGTTCTTC | CASSATSGGAWNEQFF